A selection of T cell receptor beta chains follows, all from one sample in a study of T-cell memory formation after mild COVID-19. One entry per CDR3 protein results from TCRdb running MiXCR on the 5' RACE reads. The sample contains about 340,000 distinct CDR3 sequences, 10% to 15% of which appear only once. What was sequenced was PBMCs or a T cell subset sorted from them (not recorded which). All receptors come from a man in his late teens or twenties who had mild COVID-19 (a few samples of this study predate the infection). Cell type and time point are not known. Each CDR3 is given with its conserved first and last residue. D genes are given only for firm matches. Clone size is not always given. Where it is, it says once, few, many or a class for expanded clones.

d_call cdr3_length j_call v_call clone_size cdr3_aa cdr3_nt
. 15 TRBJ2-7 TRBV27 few CASSLIGHPFYEQYF TGTGCCAGCAGTTTAATAGGACACCCTTTCTACGAGCAGTACTTC
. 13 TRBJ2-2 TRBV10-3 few CAIQEGLTGELFF TGTGCCATACAGGAGGGTTTGACCGGGGAGCTGTTTTTT
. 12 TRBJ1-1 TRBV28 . CASSSSGRKAFF TGTGCCAGCAGTTCCTCCGGGAGGAAAGCTTTCTTT
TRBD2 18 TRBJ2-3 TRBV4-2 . CASSPRGSGGAGTDTQYF TGTGCCAGCAGCCCCCGGGGTAGCGGGGGGGCCGGGACAGATACGCAGTATTTT
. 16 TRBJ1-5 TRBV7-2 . CASSLEYSWAYQPQHF TGTGCCAGCAGCTTAGAGTACAGTTGGGCGTATCAGCCCCAGCATTTT
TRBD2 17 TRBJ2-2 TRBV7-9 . CASSSLGGGALFGELFF TGTGCCAGCAGTTCCCTCGGCGGGGGGGCCCTCTTCGGGGAGCTGTTTTTT
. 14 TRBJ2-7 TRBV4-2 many CASSQEWSVDEQYF TGTGCCAGCAGCCAAGAATGGTCCGTCGACGAGCAGTACTTC
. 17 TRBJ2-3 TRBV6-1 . CASSEGRQLFSTDTQYF TGTGCCAGCAGTGAGGGGAGACAGCTATTTAGCACAGATACGCAGTATTTT
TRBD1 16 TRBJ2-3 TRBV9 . CASSLRTGVGTDTQYF TGTGCCAGCAGCCTTCGGACAGGGGTCGGAACAGATACGCAGTATTTT
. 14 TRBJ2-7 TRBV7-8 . CATQIGVSGYEQYF TGTGCCACCCAAATCGGCGTATCGGGCTACGAGCAGTACTTC
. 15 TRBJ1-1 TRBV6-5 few CASILRGHSNTEAFF TGTGCCAGCATTCTACGGGGACACTCGAACACTGAAGCTTTCTTT
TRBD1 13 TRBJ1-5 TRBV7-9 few CATSSQGDQPQHF TGTGCCACGTCGAGTCAGGGGGATCAGCCCCAGCATTTT
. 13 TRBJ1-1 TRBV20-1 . CSARDGRVLEAFF TGCAGTGCTAGAGACGGCAGGGTTCTTGAAGCTTTCTTT
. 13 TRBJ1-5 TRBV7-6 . CASSLLDNQPQHF TGTGCCAGCAGCTTACTGGATAATCAGCCCCAGCATTTT
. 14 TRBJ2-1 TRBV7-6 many CASSLAIDVNEQFF TGTGCCAGCAGCTTAGCGATCGATGTCAATGAGCAGTTCTTC
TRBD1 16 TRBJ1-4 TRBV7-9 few CASSIRQGATNEKLFF TGTGCCAGCAGCATACGACAGGGGGCTACTAATGAAAAACTGTTTTTT
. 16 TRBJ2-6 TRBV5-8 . CASSSRGGSGANVLTF TGTGCCAGCAGCTCGAGAGGTGGGTCTGGGGCCAACGTCCTGACTTTC
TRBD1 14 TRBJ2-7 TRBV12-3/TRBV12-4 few CASSMTGVAYEQYF TGTGCCAGCAGTATGACAGGGGTTGCCTACGAGCAGTACTTC
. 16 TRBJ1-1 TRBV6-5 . CASSPNYRAGGTEAFF TGTGCCAGCAGCCCTAATTACAGGGCGGGGGGAACTGAAGCTTTCTTT
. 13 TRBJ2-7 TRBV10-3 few CAIDSPSSYEQYF TGTGCCATCGACAGCCCGAGCTCCTACGAGCAGTACTTC
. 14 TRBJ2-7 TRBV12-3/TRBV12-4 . CASKFRTDSYEQYF TGTGCCAGCAAATTTAGGACAGACTCCTACGAGCAGTACTTC
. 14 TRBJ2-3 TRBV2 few CASSEGESTDTQYF TGTGCCAGCAGTGAAGGGGAGAGCACAGATACGCAGTATTTT
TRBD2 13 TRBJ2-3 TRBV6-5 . CASRTSGTDTQYF TGTGCCAGCAGAACTAGCGGGACAGATACGCAGTATTTT
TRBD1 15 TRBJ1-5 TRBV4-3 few CASSQGTGGNQPQHF TGCGCCAGCAGCCAGGGGACAGGGGGCAATCAGCCCCAGCATTTT
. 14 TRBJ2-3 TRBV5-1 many CASNAGSSTDTQYF TGCGCCTCGAACGCGGGATCTAGCACAGATACGCAGTATTTT
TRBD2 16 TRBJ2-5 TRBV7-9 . CASSRPGLAVQETQYF TGTGCCAGCAGCCGACCGGGACTAGCGGTCCAAGAGACCCAGTACTTC
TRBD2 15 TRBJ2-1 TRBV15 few CATSTLAGGYNEQFF TGTGCCACCAGCACCCTAGCGGGGGGTTACAATGAGCAGTTCTTC
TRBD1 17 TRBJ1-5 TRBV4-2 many CASSQLDQGTGGDPQHF TGTGCCAGCAGCCAACTCGATCAGGGGACAGGGGGTGACCCCCAGCATTTT
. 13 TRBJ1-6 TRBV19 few CASRWGTNSPLHF TGTGCCAGTAGATGGGGGACCAATTCACCCCTCCACTTT
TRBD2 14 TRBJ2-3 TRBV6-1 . CASSHSGSADTQYF TGTGCCAGCAGTCACAGCGGGAGTGCAGATACGCAGTATTTT
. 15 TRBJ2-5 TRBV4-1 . CASSQPTQSTRTQYF TGCGCCAGCAGCCAACCGACCCAATCGACGCGGACCCAGTACTTC
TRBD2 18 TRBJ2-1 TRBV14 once CASSQAGGGFLSYNEQFF TGTGCCAGCAGCCAAGCGGGCGGGGGGTTTCTCTCCTACAATGAGCAGTTCTTC
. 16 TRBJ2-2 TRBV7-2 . CASSPGSTTRTGELFF TGTGCCAGCAGCCCAGGTAGTACCACACGGACCGGGGAGCTGTTTTTT